These 25 T cell receptor beta chains were all obtained from the same sample, sequenced in a study of T cells after yellow fever vaccination. TCRdb reprocessed the 5' RACE reads with MiXCR, giving one entry per CDR3 protein. This table has about 140,000 distinct CDR3 sequences, approximately 6.6% appearing once. The sequencing here drew on CD4+ T cells sorted from PBMCs, taken 10 days after the yellow fever booster vaccination. These receptors came from a man aged 25 to 40 who received the YFV17D yellow fever vaccine.

This clonotype was counted ten times or more. The chain is built from TRBV20-1 and TRBJ2-1; 13 bases map to TRBD2. CDR1 DFQATT and CDR2 SNEGSKA come from the germline V gene (reference sequence). The CDR3 sequence is 15 residues long. V gave up 6 bases and J gave up 6 bases; unmatched junction bases: 8. The CDR3 loop reads CSASRTSGSGNEQFF. For the CDR3, the DNA is TGCAGTGCCTCTAGGACTAGCGGGAGCGGCAATGAGCAGTTCTTC.

As regards this clonotype: With a much larger clone just one base away, this may be a read error. CDR3 in amino acids: CASSRRADSYNEQFF. CDR3 nucleotide sequence: TGTGCCAGCAGTCGGCGGGCGGACTCCTACAATGAGCAGTTCTTC. The V call is TRBV7-9, the J call TRBJ2-1, with D possibly TRBD2 on 5 matching bases. CDR3 length: 15 amino acids. Trimming left V 6 bases short and J 0 bases short, with 12 bases between. CDR1 is SEHNR, CDR2 FQNEAQ, per germline (reference sequence).

Many counts were recorded for this clonotype. The rearrangement joins TRBV14 to TRBJ2-3; D gene uncertain. Trimming took off 1 base at V and 6 bases at J, with 8 bases between the two ends. Germline V gives CDR1 SGHDN, CDR2 FVKESK. This CDR3 region has 13 residues. The CDR3 nucleotides are TGTGCCAGCAGCCAAGCCGTGGCGGATACGCAGTATTTT. Protein product: CASSQAVADTQYF.

The table lists this clonotype with many counts. The V and J genes are TRBV7-9 and TRBJ2-5; a possible D gene is TRBD1 (6 bases). V dropped 5 bases and J dropped 7 bases, with 17 bases sitting between them. CDR3 length: 14 residues. Per germline, CDR1 SEHNR and CDR2 FQNEAQ (reference sequence). CDR3 nucleotide sequence: TGTGCCAGCAGCATTCAGGGGAGAGGAGGGACCCAGTACTTC. Translation gives CASSIQGRGGTQYF.

This clonotype has a count of ten or more. V is TRBV19 and J is TRBJ2-7, with D uncertain. The CDR3 is 14 residues long. Trimming left V 3 bases short and J 6 bases short, with 15 bases between. Germline values: CDR1 LNHDA, CDR2 SQIVND (reference sequence). The CDR3 sequence is CASSMSSQNREQYF. DNA of the CDR3: TGTGCCAGTAGTATGTCCAGTCAAAACCGCGAGCAGTACTTC. Supplemented by reference TRBV19 and TRBJ2-7, the full variable domain reads DGGITQSPKYLFRKEGQNVTLSCEQNLNHDAMYWYRQDPGQGLRLIYYSQIVNDFQKGDIAEGYSVSREKKESFPLTVTSAQKNPTAFYLCASSMSSQNREQYFGPGTRLTVT.

This clonotype was counted many times. The chain joins TRBV20-1 to TRBJ2-1; a possible D gene is TRBD2 (6 bases). Trimming shortened V by 3 bases and J by 6 bases, and 15 bases separated the two germline ends. This CDR3 is 14 amino acids long. Germline CDR1 and CDR2: DFQATT and SNEGSKA (reference sequence). This chain's CDR3 is CSASGDSLFNEQFF. The CDR3 DNA is TGCAGTGCTAGTGGGGACTCCCTCTTCAATGAGCAGTTCTTC.

This clonotype has only a few counts. The chain recombines TRBV18 with TRBJ1-5; the match to TRBD1 covers 7 bases. Germline loops: CDR1 KGHSH, CDR2 LQKENI. The CDR3 loop spans 18 amino acids. After removal of 3 bases from V and 0 bases from J, the junction contained 11 bases not matched to a gene. In nucleotides, the CDR3 is TGTGCCAGCTCACCCCTCCGGACAACAGGGGATAGCAATCAGCCCCAGCATTTT. It translates to CASSPLRTTGDSNQPQHF.

In this sample, this clonotype turned up a few times. V and J are TRBV24-1 and TRBJ1-1; D unclear. This CDR3 is 14 amino acids long. CDR1 and CDR2 (germline): KGHDR, SFDVKD. With 3 bases removed from V and 6 bases from J, the gap between germline ends came to 13 bases. CDR3 region: CATSDTQSGSEAFF. In DNA, the CDR3 is TGTGCCACCAGTGATACGCAATCCGGTTCTGAAGCTTTCTTT.

This clonotype has ten or more counts. The rearrangement links TRBV5-1 to TRBJ1-2; D gene unclear. This CDR3 is 13 amino acids long. Per the germline V gene, CDR1 is SGHRS and CDR2 is YFSETQ. V lost 4 bases, J lost 0 bases, and 7 bases lay in between. CDR3: CASSLGPNYGYTF. The CDR3 DNA is TGCGCCAGCAGCCTTGGTCCTAACTATGGCTACACCTTC.

This clonotype came up many times. This chain uses TRBV18 with TRBJ2-1; 10 bases align to TRBD2. V lost 4 bases and J lost 0; bases outside the gene matches: 9. The germline V gene encodes CDR1 KGHSH and CDR2 LQKENI. The CDR3 consists of 18 residues. Here the CDR3 reads CASSRGSGRVGSYNEQFF. The DNA for the CDR3 is TGTGCCAGCTCACGGGGGAGCGGGAGGGTCGGCTCCTACAATGAGCAGTTCTTC.

The V and J genes are TRBV28 and TRBJ2-4; 7 bases match TRBD1. Trimming removed 5 bases from V and 6 bases from J; junction bases left unmatched: 10. CDR3 size: 15 residues. In germline, CDR1 is MDHEN, CDR2 SYDVKM. The CDR3 reads CASSLIRAGGNIQYF. In nucleotides, the CDR3 is TGTGCCAGCAGTCTCATACGGGCAGGGGGAAACATTCAGTACTTC.

In its sample, this clonotype was seen many times. The chain combines TRBV4-1 with TRBJ2-1; D may be TRBD1 (5 bases). The germline V and J ends were trimmed by 2 bases and 3 bases, with 11 bases remaining between them. The CDR3 runs 15 residues. The germline V gene has CDR1 MGHRA and CDR2 YSYEKL. In DNA, the CDR3 is TGCGCCAGCAGCCAACCCGCGCAGGGCTACAATGAGCAGTTCTTC. Encoded protein: CASSQPAQGYNEQFF.

This clonotype was seen ten or more times. The chain carries TRBV7-6 and TRBJ2-1; D is unresolved. Germline V CDR1 and CDR2: SGHVS, FNYEAQ. This CDR3 spans 16 amino acids. V was pared by 2 bases and J by 0 bases, with 11 bases between. CDR3 amino acids: CASSLTEAYSYNEQFF. The CDR3 DNA reads TGTGCCAGCAGCTTAACTGAGGCCTACTCCTACAATGAGCAGTTCTTC.

This clonotype appeared a few times. The V call is TRBV29-1, the J call TRBJ2-5; 10 bases map to TRBD2. The CDR3 totals 16 residues. Germline lookup yields CDR1 SQVTM and CDR2 ANQGSEA. V was clipped by 5 bases and J by 4 bases; unmatched bases: 13. The CDR3: CSVSSSGSAPLETQYF. The CDR3 coding sequence is TGCAGCGTTTCCTCTAGCGGGAGCGCCCCATTAGAGACCCAGTACTTC.

This clonotype came up many times. This rearrangement joins TRBV20-1 to TRBJ1-4; 11 nucleotides agree with TRBD1. Per the germline V gene, CDR1 is DFQATT and CDR2 is SNEGSKA (reference sequence). The CDR3 is made up of 12 amino acids. The CDR3 is CSLGQGDEKLFF. The CDR3 DNA follows: TGCAGCCTGGGACAGGGGGATGAAAAACTGTTTTTT.

The genes are TRBV4-2 and TRBJ2-2; D gene uncertain. CDR1 and CDR2 (germline): LGHNA, YNFKEQ. CDR3 length equals 14 residues. V was shortened by 4 bases and J by 0 bases, with 6 bases between the two germline ends. CDR3 in DNA: TGTGCCAGCAGCCTAGAAACGAACACCGGGGAGCTGTTTTTT. Translation: CASSLETNTGELFF.

This clonotype occurred many times. This chain joins TRBV6-1 and TRBJ2-5; D perhaps matches TRBD1 (6 bases). Trimming removed 8 bases at V and 2 bases at J, with 12 bases between. CDR3 length equals 13 residues. Germline lookup yields CDR1 MNHNS and CDR2 SASEGT. DNA of the CDR3: TGTGCCAGCGGGGGCGGACTGCAAGAGACCCAGTACTTC. Translation gives CASGGGLQETQYF.

The V and J genes are TRBV15 and TRBJ2-7, with TRBD1 as a possible D gene (5 bases). The CDR3 extends over 12 amino acids. V lost 3 bases and J 6 bases, leaving 9 bases between the germline ends. Germline CDR1 and CDR2: LNHNV and YYDKDF (reference sequence). The CDR3 DNA is TGTGCCACCAGCAGTGGAACAGGCGAGCAGTACTTC. Translated: CATSSGTGEQYF.

This clonotype was seen repeatedly, ten times or more. The rearrangement links TRBV5-1 to TRBJ2-5; D is ambiguous. There are 12 residues in the CDR3. V shed 2 bases and J shed 3 bases, with 5 bases lying between them. Germline lookup yields CDR1 SGHRS and CDR2 YFSETQ. CDR3 coding DNA: TGCGCCAGCAGCTTCCCAGAAGAGACCCAGTACTTC. Its protein is CASSFPEETQYF.

At least ten counts were recorded for this clonotype. The chain has TRBV20-1 and TRBJ1-5, with TRBD1 matching 7 bases. CDR1 is DFQATT and CDR2 is SNEGSKA in the germline V gene (reference sequence). The junction had 1 base not matched to a gene; V was cut back by 3 bases and J by 2 bases. The CDR3 is 13 amino acids. The DNA for the CDR3 is TGCAGTGCTAGTACAGGGGGCAATCAGCCCCAGCATTTT. Translation: CSASTGGNQPQHF.

This clonotype was counted at least ten times. This chain links TRBV5-5 with TRBJ2-1; 13 positions match TRBD2. Trimming cost V 4 bases and J 2 bases; bases outside gene matches: 3. The CDR3 runs 16 residues. CDR1 is SGHKS, CDR2 YYEKEE, per germline (reference sequence). DNA for the CDR3: TGTGCCAGCAGCCTCGGACTAGCGGGAGCCTACAATGAGCAGTTCTTC. This sequence encodes CASSLGLAGAYNEQFF. Together with reference TRBV5-5 and TRBJ2-1, the CDR3 gives the full variable domain: DAGVTQSPTHLIKTRGQQVTLRCSPISGHKSVSWYQQVLGQGPQFIFQYYEKEERGRGNFPDRFSARQFPNYSSELNVNALLLGDSALYLCASSLGLAGAYNEQFFGPGTRLTVL.

This clonotype was counted at least ten times. The chain is built from TRBV11-3 and TRBJ2-3, with 12 bases matching TRBD1. The CDR3 runs to 18 residues. Germline CDR1 reads SGHNT; CDR2 reads YENEEA. V lost 1 base and J lost 2; bases outside the gene matches: 7. Here the CDR3 reads CASSLGTGTGGLTDTQYF. CDR3 in DNA: TGTGCCAGCAGCTTAGGCACCGGGACAGGGGGCCTCACAGATACGCAGTATTTT. Filled out from reference TRBV11-3 and TRBJ2-3, the complete variable domain reads EAGVVQSPRYKIIEKKQPVAFWCNPISGHNTLYWYLQNLGQGPELLIRYENEEAVDDSQLPKDRFSAERLKGVDSTLKIQPAELGDSAVYLCASSLGTGTGGLTDTQYFGPGTRLTVL.

This chain links TRBV5-4 with TRBJ2-5; D may be TRBD2 (5 bases). V was trimmed by 2 bases and J by 5 bases, leaving 10 bases between them. Per germline, CDR1 SGHNT and CDR2 YYREEE (reference sequence). The CDR3 runs 13 residues. CDR3 nucleotide sequence: TGTGCCAGCAGCTTTGAGGGAAGGGAGACCCAGTACTTC. This gives the protein CASSFEGRETQYF.

A few counts support this clonotype. This rearrangement joins TRBV5-1 to TRBJ2-3; 10 bases agree with TRBD1. Losses at the gene ends were 4 bases for V and 2 bases for J; bases not matched to a gene: 4. The CDR3 spans 15 residues. The germline CDR1 and CDR2 sequences are SGHRS and YFSETQ. In DNA, the CDR3 is TGCGCCAGCAGCAAGGACAGGGGGAACACAGATACGCAGTATTTT. Amino acid sequence: CASSKDRGNTDTQYF.

The table lists this clonotype with many counts. The genes are TRBV5-1 and TRBJ2-7, with 8 bases lining up with TRBD2. CDR3 length: 15 residues. The V gene's germline CDR1 is SGHRS and CDR2 YFSETQ. With V trimmed by 5 bases and J by 3 bases, 10 bases remained unmatched. CDR3 residues: CASSSPGLGIYEQYF. As DNA, the CDR3 is TGCGCCAGCAGTTCTCCGGGACTAGGAATCTACGAGCAGTACTTC.